This TCR beta chain was captured by sequencing in a study of control samples from healthy donors and cancer patients. Data came from immunoSEQ multiplex PCR; TCRdb stores just in-frame clones and leaves some out. The table has 200,000 or so clones, over 90% seen once. V was pared by 3 bases and J by 15 bases, with 15 bases between. CDR1 is MNHNS and CDR2 is SASEGT in the germline V gene. This CDR3 comprises 12 residues. Sequencing was performed on blood. The sequence was collected from a man in his forties or fifties in good health. The V call is TRBV6-1, the J call TRBJ2-1, with no clear D. DNA for the CDR3: TGTGCCAGCAGTGATCTGCAGGTTAAGGCGTTCTTC. It translates to CASSDLQVKAFF.